The clone carrying this TCR beta chain was detected once. This sample was taken from a study of blood T cell repertoires in COVID-19. Study at large: Researchers got acute and convalescent COVID-19 samples from the United States, Italy and Spain.

Seattle's cohort entered during active infection and was followed longitudinally. V lost 2 bases and J lost 12, with 11 bases in between. The length of the CDR3 is 12 residues. Sequencing was performed with immunoSEQ multiplex PCR; in TCRdb, only in-frame clones are kept and a portion is missing. The sample has about 320,000 clones, 88% seen once. Sequencing used peripheral blood. This receptor was taken from a woman in her twenties or thirties with COVID-19, enrolled during active disease. The rearrangement links TRBV12-3 or TRBV12-4 to TRBJ2-1, with TRBD2 as a possible D gene (6 bases). This CDR3 is CASSLSTSWQFF. DNA for the CDR3: TGTGCCAGCAGTTTATCGACTAGTTGGCAGTTCTTC.